This T cell receptor beta chain was obtained from a study of human versus mouse CDR3 diversity and MHC coevolution. Only in-frame clones appear in the TCRdb table, and some are missing; sequencing was by immunoSEQ multiplex PCR. The table lists some 60,000 clones, just under 95% of them singletons. Findings and caveats of the study: Among all groups, two of three human donors showed least clonal inequality. Human T cells underwent selection on 6 or 7 different MHC II alleles.

In this sample, this clone turned up once. Its antigen is not known. Sequencing was done on a sample of naive CD4+ T cells from blood. Indicated subset: CD45RO-negative CD62L-positive naive CD4 T cells. The TCR sequence derives from a person aged 55-75 years in good health.

The CDR3 loop is CSVQQTSMNTEAFF. The CDR3 nucleotides are TGCAGCGTTCAACAGACCTCGATGAACACTGAAGCTTTCTTT. The chain links TRBV29-1 to TRBJ1-1; D remains ambiguous. V gave up 5 bases and J gave up 0 bases, with 13 bases separating them. The germline gives CDR1 SQVTM, CDR2 ANQGSEA. CDR3 length: 14 residues.